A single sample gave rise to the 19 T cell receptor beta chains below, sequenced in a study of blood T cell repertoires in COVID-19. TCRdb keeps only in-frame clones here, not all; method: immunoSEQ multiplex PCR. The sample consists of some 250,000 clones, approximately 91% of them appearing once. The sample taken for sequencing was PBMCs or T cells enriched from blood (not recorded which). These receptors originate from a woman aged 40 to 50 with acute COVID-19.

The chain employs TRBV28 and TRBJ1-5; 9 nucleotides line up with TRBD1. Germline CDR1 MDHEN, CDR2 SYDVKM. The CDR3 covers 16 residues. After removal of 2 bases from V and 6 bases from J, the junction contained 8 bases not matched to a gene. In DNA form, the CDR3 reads TGTGCCAGCAGTTTAGGGACAGGGTCTGGTAGTCAGCCCCAGCATTTT. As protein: CASSLGTGSGSQPQHF.

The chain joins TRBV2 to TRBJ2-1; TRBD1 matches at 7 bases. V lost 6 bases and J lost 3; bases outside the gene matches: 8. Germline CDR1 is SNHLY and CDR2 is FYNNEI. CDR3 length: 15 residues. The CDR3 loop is CASRTTGSFYNEQFF. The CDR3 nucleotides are TGTGCCAGCAGGACGACAGGGTCCTTCTACAATGAGCAGTTCTTC.

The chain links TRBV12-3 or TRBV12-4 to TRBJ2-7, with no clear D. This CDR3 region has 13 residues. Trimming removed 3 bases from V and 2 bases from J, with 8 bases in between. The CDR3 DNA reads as TGTGCCAGCAGTTTGGGCTACCCCTACGAGCAGTACTTC. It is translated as CASSLGYPYEQYF.

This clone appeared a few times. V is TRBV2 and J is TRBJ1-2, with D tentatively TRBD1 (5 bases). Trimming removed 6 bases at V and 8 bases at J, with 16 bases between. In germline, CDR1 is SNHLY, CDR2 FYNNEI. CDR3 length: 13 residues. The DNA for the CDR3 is TGTGCCAGCAGCGTGACTGGGGGGTGGGGCTACACCTTC. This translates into CASSVTGGWGYTF.

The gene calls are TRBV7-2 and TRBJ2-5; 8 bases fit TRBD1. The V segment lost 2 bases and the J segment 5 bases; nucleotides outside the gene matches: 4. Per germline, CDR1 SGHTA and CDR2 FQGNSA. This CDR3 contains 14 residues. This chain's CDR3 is CASSLSGQGETQYF. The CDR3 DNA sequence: TGTGCCAGCAGCTTATCAGGACAGGGTGAGACCCAGTACTTC.

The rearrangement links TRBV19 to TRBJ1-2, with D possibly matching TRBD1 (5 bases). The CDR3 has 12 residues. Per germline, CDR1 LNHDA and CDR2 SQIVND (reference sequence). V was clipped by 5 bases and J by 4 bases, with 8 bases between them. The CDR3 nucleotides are TGTGCCAGTAGTGCAGGGATCTATGGCTACACCTTC. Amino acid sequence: CASSAGIYGYTF.

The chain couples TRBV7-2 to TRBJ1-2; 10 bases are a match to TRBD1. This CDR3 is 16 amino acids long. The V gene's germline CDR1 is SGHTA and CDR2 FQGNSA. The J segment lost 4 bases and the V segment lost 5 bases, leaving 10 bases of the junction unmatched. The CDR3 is CASSPEPGQGPYGYTF. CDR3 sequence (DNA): TGTGCCAGCAGCCCAGAACCGGGACAGGGGCCCTATGGCTACACCTTC.

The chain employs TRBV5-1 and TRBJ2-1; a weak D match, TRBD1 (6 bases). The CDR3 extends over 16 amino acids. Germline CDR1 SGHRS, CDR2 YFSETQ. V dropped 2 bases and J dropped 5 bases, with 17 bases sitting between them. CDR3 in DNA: TGCGCCAGCAGCTTTGGGGACAACAGTGGGCACAATGAGCAGTTCTTC. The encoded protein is CASSFGDNSGHNEQFF.

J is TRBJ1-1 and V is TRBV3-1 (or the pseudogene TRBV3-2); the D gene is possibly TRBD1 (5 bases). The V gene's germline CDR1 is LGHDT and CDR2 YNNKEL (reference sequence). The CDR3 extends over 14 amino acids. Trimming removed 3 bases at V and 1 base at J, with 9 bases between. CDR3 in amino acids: CASSQVDRNTEAFF. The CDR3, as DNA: TGTGCCAGCAGCCAGGTAGACAGGAACACTGAAGCTTTCTTT.

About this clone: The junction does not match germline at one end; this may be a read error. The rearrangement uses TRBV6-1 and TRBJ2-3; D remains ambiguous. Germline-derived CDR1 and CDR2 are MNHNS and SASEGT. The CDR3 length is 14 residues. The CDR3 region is CASSEGVAVMTHYF. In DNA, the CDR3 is TGTGCCAGCAGTGAAGGGGTGGCGGTTATGACGCATTATTTT.

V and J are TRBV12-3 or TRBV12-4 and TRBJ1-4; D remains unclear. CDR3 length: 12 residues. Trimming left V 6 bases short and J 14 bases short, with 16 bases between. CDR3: CASSRTQVELFF. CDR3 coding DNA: TGTGCCAGCAGCCGGACTCAGGTCGAGCTGTTTTTT.

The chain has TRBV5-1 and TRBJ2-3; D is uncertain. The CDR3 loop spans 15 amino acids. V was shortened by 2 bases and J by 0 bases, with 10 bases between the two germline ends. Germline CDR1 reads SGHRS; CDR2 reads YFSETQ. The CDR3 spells CASSFIGTSTDTQYF. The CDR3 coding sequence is TGCGCCAGCAGCTTTATTGGTACTAGCACAGATACGCAGTATTTT.

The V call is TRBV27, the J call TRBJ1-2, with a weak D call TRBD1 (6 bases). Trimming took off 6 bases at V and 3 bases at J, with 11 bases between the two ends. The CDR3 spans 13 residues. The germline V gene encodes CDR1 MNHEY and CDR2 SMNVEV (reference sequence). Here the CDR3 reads CASRDRPDYGYTF. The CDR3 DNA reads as TGTGCCAGCAGAGACAGGCCCGACTATGGCTACACCTTC.

CDR3 sequence reads: CATSQSRQKNTEAFF. Written as DNA, the CDR3 is TGTGCCACCAGCCAGAGTAGACAGAAGAACACTGAAGCTTTCTTT. The chain links TRBV15 to TRBJ1-1; weak D call: TRBD1 (5 bases). The CDR3 is 15 amino acids. Germline V gene sequence: CDR1 LNHNV, CDR2 YYDKDF (reference sequence). V was trimmed by 5 bases and J by 1 base, leaving 14 bases between them.

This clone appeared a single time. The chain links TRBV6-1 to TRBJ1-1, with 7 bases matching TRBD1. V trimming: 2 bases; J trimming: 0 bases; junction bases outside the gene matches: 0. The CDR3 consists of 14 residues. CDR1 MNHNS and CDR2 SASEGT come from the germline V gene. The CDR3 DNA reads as TGTGCCAGCAGTGAACAGGGGGTGAACACTGAAGCTTTCTTT. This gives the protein CASSEQGVNTEAFF.

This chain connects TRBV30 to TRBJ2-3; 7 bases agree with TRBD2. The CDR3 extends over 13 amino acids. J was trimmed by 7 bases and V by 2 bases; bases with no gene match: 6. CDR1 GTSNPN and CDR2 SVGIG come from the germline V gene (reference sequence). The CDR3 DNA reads TGTGCCTGGAGTATCCCGGGGGGAAATACGCAGTATTTT. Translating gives CAWSIPGGNTQYF.

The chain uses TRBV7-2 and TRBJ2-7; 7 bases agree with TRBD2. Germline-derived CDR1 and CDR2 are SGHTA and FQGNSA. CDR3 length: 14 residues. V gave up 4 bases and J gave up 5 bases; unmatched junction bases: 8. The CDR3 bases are TGTGCCAGCAGCTGGTCGGGAGCGGGAAACGAGCAGTACTTC. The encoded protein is CASSWSGAGNEQYF.

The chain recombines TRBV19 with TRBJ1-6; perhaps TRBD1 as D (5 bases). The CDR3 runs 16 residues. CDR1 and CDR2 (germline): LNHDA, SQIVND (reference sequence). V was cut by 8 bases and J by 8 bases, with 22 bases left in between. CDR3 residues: CASPRGRDLPYSPLHF. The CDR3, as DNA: TGTGCCAGTCCCCGGGGCCGGGACTTGCCCTATTCACCCCTCCACTTT.

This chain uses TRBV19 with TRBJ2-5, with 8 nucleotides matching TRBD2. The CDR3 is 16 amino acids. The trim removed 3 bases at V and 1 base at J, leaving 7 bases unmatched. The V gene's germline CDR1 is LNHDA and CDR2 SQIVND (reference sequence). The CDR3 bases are TGTGCCAGTAGTATCTCGGTCGCGGGGGGCCAAGAGACCCAGTACTTC. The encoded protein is CASSISVAGGQETQYF.